The rows below give T cell receptor beta chains drawn from one sample of a study of identifying expanded T cells in peripheral blood. Profiled with immunoSEQ multiplex PCR; TCRdb holds only in-frame clones, not every one. The profile shows tens of thousands of clones, about 83% of them singletons. The specimen sequenced was blood. The receptors originated from a person between 18 and 75 years old in good health. Both conserved end residues are part of each CDR3. Fields, in order: V gene, J gene, CDR3 protein.

V: TRBV4-2
J: TRBJ2-7
CDR3: CASSQDEGVGSGEQYF

V: TRBV7-8
J: TRBJ2-1
CDR3: CASSSDRDGSSYNEQFF

V: TRBV9
J: TRBJ2-1
CDR3: CASSVEKGNSYNEQFF

V: TRBV6-5
J: TRBJ2-3
CDR3: CASLRDRGSTDTQYF

V: TRBV5-1
J: TRBJ2-1
CDR3: CASSLGDPGSYNEQFF

V: TRBV27
J: TRBJ2-5
CDR3: CASSLGPAGGETQYF

V: TRBV6-5
J: TRBJ2-1
CDR3: CASSTSGSGSWEQFF

V: TRBV5-1
J: TRBJ2-7
CDR3: CASSLEGLASYEQYF

V: TRBV19
J: TRBJ2-4
CDR3: CASSTGLAGAKNIQYF

V: TRBV14
J: TRBJ2-4
CDR3: CASSQVDFGIQYF

V: TRBV6-4
J: TRBJ1-1
CDR3: CASSQQGTYPGGTEAFF

V: TRBV18
J: TRBJ1-2
CDR3: CASSAGQGTGYTF

V: TRBV21-1
J: TRBJ1-2
CDR3: CASSKLWQGLFNYGYTF

V: TRBV28
J: TRBJ2-2
CDR3: CASSLRGVTGELFF

V: TRBV7-3
J: TRBJ2-1
CDR3: CASSLGGGAGSYNEQFF

V: TRBV6-6
J: TRBJ2-3
CDR3: CASTLGEATDTQYF

V: TRBV7-6
J: TRBJ2-2
CDR3: CASSLIANTGELFF

V: TRBV2
J: TRBJ2-5
CDR3: CASSDFQSETQYF

V: TRBV6-5
J: TRBJ2-7
CDR3: CASSFRLAGAYEQYF

V: TRBV11-1
J: TRBJ1-2
CDR3: CASSSGTSGYGYTF

V: TRBV28
J: TRBJ2-7
CDR3: CASSLSGFSYEQYF

V: TRBV6-5
J: TRBJ1-2
CDR3: CASSRTGAGYGYTF

V: TRBV7-8
J: TRBJ2-1
CDR3: CASSSAGGPREQFF

V: TRBV28
J: TRBJ2-6
CDR3: CATSSGIPGANVLTF

V: TRBV15
J: TRBJ1-1
CDR3: CATSRSGGENTEAFF

V: TRBV9
J: TRBJ2-7
CDR3: CASSVEDGYEQYF

V: TRBV19
J: TRBJ1-2
CDR3: CASSRTARDGYGYTF